The 23 T cell receptor beta chains in this list originate from one sample, sequenced in a study of monozygotic twins with inflammatory bowel disease. Reanalyzing the 5' RACE reads, TCRdb keeps one entry per CDR3 protein, without DNA. This table lists 150,000 to 200,000 distinct CDR3 sequences. Sample: blood. The receptors shown here come from a human donor with ulcerative colitis or Crohn's disease, or a healthy co-twin of an affected twin (not recorded which).

The V gene is TRBV5-1, the J gene TRBJ1-6. The CDR3 is 16 amino acids. CDR1 is SGHRS, CDR2 YFSETQ, per germline. The CDR3 loop reads CASSAFRRDYNSPLHF.

CDR3 region: CSVDTSGRAVEETQYF. The rearrangement links TRBV29-1 to TRBJ2-5; TCRdb's D call of TRBD2 is untestable without DNA. The CDR3 runs to 16 residues. CDR1 is SQVTM and CDR2 is ANQGSEA in the germline V gene.

The chain couples TRBV20-1 to TRBJ2-7; without DNA, the TCRdb call of TRBD1 cannot be checked. Looked up from germline, CDR1 is DFQATT and CDR2 is SNEGSKA (reference sequence). The length of the CDR3 is 15 residues. The CDR3 loop reads CSARLLRQGKYEQYF.

This rearrangement joins TRBV6-1 to TRBJ1-1; checking the TCRdb D call of TRBD1 is not possible without DNA. The germline gives CDR1 MNHNS, CDR2 SASEGT. The CDR3 length is 14 residues. This CDR3 is CASSTGSVHTEAFF.

The genes are TRBV11-2 and TRBJ2-1. The CDR3 totals 16 residues. Germline assignment: CDR1 SGHAT and CDR2 FQNNGV. The CDR3 protein is CASSLGRGTSYNEQFF.

The CDR3 sequence is CASRGREYNEQFF. The V gene is TRBV19, the J gene TRBJ2-1; the D call of TRBD2 rests on TCRdb alone, since no DNA is present to check it. CDR1 is LNHDA, CDR2 SQIVND, per germline (reference sequence). The CDR3 spans 13 residues.

The chain combines TRBV3-1 with TRBJ1-4. The V gene's germline CDR1 is LGHDT and CDR2 YNNKEL (reference sequence). The CDR3 consists of 16 residues. CDR3 loop: CASSQPHSPSNEKLFF. The entire variable domain, with the rest obtained from reference TRBV3-1 and TRBJ1-4, is as follows: DTAVSQTPKYLVTQMGNDKSIKCEQNLGHDTMYWYKQDSKKFLKIMFSYNNKELIINETVPNRFSPKSPDKAHLNLHINSLELGDSAVYFCASSQPHSPSNEKLFFGSGTQLSVL.

The chain links TRBV5-4 to TRBJ1-1; TCRdb names TRBD1, which stays unverified in the absence of DNA. This CDR3 contains 15 residues. In germline, CDR1 is SGHNT, CDR2 YYREEE (reference sequence). CDR3 protein: CASSAGDRANTEAFF.

This chain joins TRBV24-1 and TRBJ2-1; as DNA is missing, the TRBD1 call by TCRdb cannot be tested. In germline, CDR1 is KGHDR, CDR2 SFDVKD. This CDR3 comprises 17 residues. CDR3 sequence: CATSDPSAATYRDEQFF.

This chain links TRBV19 with TRBJ2-7; TCRdb's D call of TRBD1 is untestable without DNA. CDR1 LNHDA and CDR2 SQIVND come from the germline V gene (reference sequence). CDR3 length: 15 amino acids. CDR3 region: CASSIDGTGTYEQYF.

The chain employs TRBV29-1 and TRBJ2-1; TCRdb calls TRBD1, which cannot be checked without DNA. There are 13 residues in the CDR3. Looked up from germline, CDR1 is SQVTM and CDR2 is ANQGSEA. The CDR3 sequence: CSVGDRVHNEQFF.

The chain uses TRBV5-4 and TRBJ2-2; the D call of TRBD1 rests on TCRdb alone, since no DNA is present to check it. Germline values: CDR1 SGHNT, CDR2 YYREEE (reference sequence). The CDR3 is made up of 17 amino acids. The CDR3 sequence: CASSLDADRAKAGELFF.

J is TRBJ2-1 and V is TRBV5-1; the TRBD1 assignment by TCRdb is unverifiable without DNA. CDR3 size: 14 residues. The germline V gene has CDR1 SGHRS and CDR2 YFSETQ. CDR3 sequence: CASSLGTPYNEQFF. Supplemented by reference TRBV5-1 and TRBJ2-1, the full variable domain reads KAGVTQTPRYLIKTRGQQVTLSCSPISGHRSVSWYQQTPGQGLQFLFEYFSETQRNKGNFPGRFSGRQFSNSRSEMNVSTLELGDSALYLCASSLGTPYNEQFFGPGTRLTVL.

The rearrangement joins TRBV9 to TRBJ2-6; the D call of TRBD1 rests on TCRdb alone, since no DNA is present to check it. CDR3 size: 17 residues. The germline gives CDR1 SGDLS, CDR2 YYNGEE. CDR3 protein: CAISIGGAAPGANVLTF.

The chain recombines TRBV6-1 with TRBJ2-5. The V gene's germline CDR1 is MNHNS and CDR2 SASEGT. This CDR3 contains 17 residues. CDR3 loop: CASSLNAGAHSEETQYF.

The chain employs TRBV20-1 and TRBJ2-1; TCRdb lists TRBD1, though no DNA is available to test this call. CDR3 length: 17 amino acids. Germline V gene data show CDR1 as DFQATT and CDR2 as SNEGSKA (reference sequence). The CDR3 spells CSARVLAGGFSYNEQFF.

The chain has TRBV19 and TRBJ1-5; the TCRdb call, TRBD1, lacks DNA for checking. The CDR3 is 12 residues long. Germline CDR1 reads LNHDA; CDR2 reads SQIVND (reference sequence). The CDR3 here is CASKTGNQPQHF.

V gene TRBV28 combines with J gene TRBJ2-7; TCRdb's assignment of TRBD1 cannot be checked, as there is no DNA. This CDR3 has 15 residues. Germline values: CDR1 MDHEN, CDR2 SYDVKM. CDR3 residues: CASSLGDRGSYEQYF.

The chain links TRBV29-1 to TRBJ2-3; TCRdb indicates TRBD1, and absent DNA this call remains unverified. Germline V gene data show CDR1 as SQVTM and CDR2 as ANQGSEA. The CDR3 has 12 residues. The CDR3 reads CSAEGARDTQYF.

The V gene is TRBV12-3 or TRBV12-4, the J gene TRBJ2-2; TCRdb designates TRBD2, a call that cannot be tested without DNA. CDR3 length: 15 residues. Here the CDR3 reads CASTGTSGGTGELFF.

The V gene is TRBV9, the J gene TRBJ2-1. Germline V gene lookup returns CDR1 SGDLS and CDR2 YYNGEE. The CDR3 length is 13 residues. The CDR3: CASSILADNEQFF.

The chain recombines TRBV7-2 with TRBJ2-1; TCRdb names TRBD2, which stays unverified in the absence of DNA. The CDR3 covers 16 residues. CDR1 and CDR2 from the germline V gene are SGHTA and FQGNSA. The CDR3 sequence is CASSLELAGTYNEQFF. Supplemented by reference TRBV7-2 and TRBJ2-1, the full variable domain reads GAGVSQSPSNKVTEKGKDVELRCDPISGHTALYWYRQSLGQGLEFLIYFQGNSAPDKSGLPSDRFSAERTGGSVSTLTIQRTQQEDSAVYLCASSLELAGTYNEQFFGPGTRLTVL.

This chain links TRBV27 with TRBJ2-7; absent DNA, TCRdb's TRBD2 call cannot be checked. Germline assignment: CDR1 MNHEY and CDR2 SMNVEV (reference sequence). CDR3 size: 13 residues. This CDR3 is CASSGGGEYEQYF.